The 19 T cell receptor beta chains listed next were all sequenced from one sample in a study of T-cell memory formation after mild COVID-19. TCRdb reprocessed the 5' RACE reads with MiXCR, giving one entry per CDR3 protein. The sample lists about 400,000 distinct CDR3 sequences; roughly 15% were seen once. What was sequenced was PBMCs or a T cell subset sorted from them (not recorded which). The receptors originated from a young man who had mild COVID-19 (a few samples of this study predate the infection). Cell type and time point are not known.

This clonotype has only a few counts. The chain has TRBV6-5 and TRBJ2-1, with a weak D call TRBD1 (5 bases). The CDR3 is 14 residues long. V gave up 0 bases and J gave up 6 bases, with 9 bases separating them. Germline assignment: CDR1 MNHEY and CDR2 SVGAGI. CDR3 sequence: CASSYSSTGNEQFF. DNA for the CDR3: TGTGCCAGCAGTTACTCGTCAACAGGCAATGAGCAGTTCTTC.

The chain combines TRBV6-1 with TRBJ1-2; TRBD1 might be the D (6 bases). The CDR3 has 16 residues. Germline CDR1 and CDR2: MNHNS and SASEGT. Trimming stripped 0 bases from V and 6 bases from J, with 17 bases between. CDR3 in DNA: TGTGCCAGCAGTGAAGCGGTACAGGGCTGGTCCGATGGCTACACCTTC. Protein sequence: CASSEAVQGWSDGYTF.

This chain joins TRBV20-1 and TRBJ1-2; D call uncertain. V gave up 7 bases and J gave up 3 bases, with 15 bases separating them. From germline, CDR1 is DFQATT and CDR2 SNEGSKA (reference sequence). The CDR3 length is 13 residues. The CDR3 loop reads CSVFGPWDYGYTF. CDR3 DNA: TGCAGTGTTTTCGGTCCATGGGACTATGGCTACACCTTC.

Ten or more counts support this clonotype. This chain links TRBV12-3 or TRBV12-4 with TRBJ2-1; TRBD2 is a possible D gene (6 bases). Between the trimmed V and J ends, which lost 7 bases and 4 bases, there was a span of 11 bases. This CDR3 contains 13 residues. In nucleotides, the CDR3 is TGTGCCAGCAAGGAGGGAGATTACAATGAGCAGTTCTTC. Its protein is CASKEGDYNEQFF.

This chain links TRBV11-2 with TRBJ2-7, with 9 positions matching TRBD2. The trim removed 3 bases at V and 3 bases at J, leaving 6 bases unmatched. The CDR3 has 15 amino acids. Germline V gene data show CDR1 as SGHAT and CDR2 as FQNNGV. The chain's CDR3 is CASSFGPSGDYEQYF. CDR3 in DNA: TGTGCCAGCAGCTTCGGGCCTAGCGGGGACTACGAGCAGTACTTC.

This chain uses TRBV5-6 with TRBJ1-2, with D uncertain. Per the germline V gene, CDR1 is SGHDT and CDR2 is YYEEEE. Trimming took off 0 bases at V and 7 bases at J, with 13 bases between the two ends. This CDR3 is 14 amino acids long. The CDR3 reads CASSLESALGGYTF. The CDR3 DNA reads TGTGCCAGCAGCTTGGAATCAGCTTTGGGTGGCTACACCTTC.

The rearrangement links TRBV10-3 to TRBJ2-3; D possibly uses TRBD1 or TRBD2 (5 bases each). Germline V gene lookup returns CDR1 ENHRY and CDR2 SYGVKD. The CDR3 loop spans 16 amino acids. V lost 0 bases, J lost 4 bases, and 14 bases lay in between. The CDR3 nucleotides read TGTGCCATCAGTGAGTCTTTCTTCCGGGACCCAGATACGCAGTATTTT. This sequence encodes CAISESFFRDPDTQYF.

The rearrangement links TRBV7-9 to TRBJ1-1; weak D call: TRBD1 (6 bases). The CDR3 runs to 15 residues. Between the trimmed V and J ends, which lost 5 bases and 3 bases, there was a span of 16 bases. The germline V gene has CDR1 SEHNR and CDR2 FQNEAQ (reference sequence). The CDR3 region is CASSPTGFADTEAFF. The CDR3 nucleotides read TGTGCCAGCAGCCCAACAGGGTTCGCAGACACTGAAGCTTTCTTT.

This clonotype showed up just a few times. This sequence joins TRBV7-7 and TRBJ2-3; no clear D gene. Between the trimmed V and J ends, which lost 6 bases and 5 bases, there was a span of 24 bases. Germline CDR1 SSHAT, CDR2 FNYEAQ (reference sequence). The CDR3 contains 17 residues. CDR3 sequence: CASSQTSRSNPGDTQYF. CDR3 DNA: TGTGCCAGCAGTCAAACTTCTAGGTCCAATCCAGGAGATACGCAGTATTTT.

The chain joins TRBV9 to TRBJ1-2; 7 bases match TRBD1. Germline values: CDR1 SGDLS, CDR2 YYNGEE. The CDR3 loop spans 11 amino acids. Trimming cost V 3 bases and J 8 bases; bases outside gene matches: 1. CDR3 sequence (DNA): TGTGCCAGCAGCGACAGGGGCGGCTACACCTTC. The encoded protein is CASSDRGGYTF.

There are many counts of this clonotype. V and J are TRBV29-1 and TRBJ1-2; unclear D gene. V gave up 5 bases and J gave up 2 bases, with 6 bases separating them. Germline assignment: CDR1 SQVTM and CDR2 ANQGSEA. The CDR3 loop spans 11 amino acids. CDR3 loop: CSVYLNYGYTF. Here the CDR3 DNA reads TGCAGCGTTTATCTGAACTATGGCTACACCTTC.

This rearrangement joins TRBV7-2 to TRBJ2-2, with a tentative D call TRBD1 (6 bases). The length of the CDR3 is 14 residues. V lost 5 bases to trimming and J lost 8 bases, with 15 bases between them. From germline, CDR1 is SGHTA and CDR2 FQGNSA. CDR3 in amino acids: CASSQQGEIGELFF. The DNA of the CDR3 is TGTGCCAGCAGCCAACAGGGCGAAATAGGGGAGCTGTTTTTT.

In the case of this clonotype: Compared with germline, one end of the junction differs, possibly owing to a read error. V usage is TRBV12-3 or TRBV12-4 and J usage is TRBJ1-2; 7 nucleotides line up with TRBD1. The CDR3 extends over 8 amino acids. The DNA for the CDR3 is TGTGCCAGCAGCGGGACAGCTTTC. The encoded protein is CASSGTAF.

The genes are TRBV18 and TRBJ1-2; the D gene is possibly TRBD1 (6 bases). The V gene's germline CDR1 is KGHSH and CDR2 LQKENI. Trimming removed 1 base at V and 5 bases at J, with 11 bases between. This CDR3 contains 14 residues. The CDR3 DNA reads as TGTGCCAGCTCACCACAAGAGACAGGTTATGGCTACACCTTC. Its translation: CASSPQETGYGYTF.

This CDR3 reads CASSSIGTGSTDTQYF. The CDR3 region has the DNA TGTGCCAGCAGTTCAATAGGGACAGGCAGCACAGATACGCAGTATTTT. The V and J genes are TRBV28 and TRBJ2-3; 8 bases are shared with TRBD1. J gave up 0 bases and V 4 bases, and 6 bases lay outside the gene matches. The CDR3 has 16 residues. CDR1 is MDHEN, CDR2 SYDVKM, per germline.

This clonotype was picked up a small number of times. V usage is TRBV10-3 and J usage is TRBJ2-6; 11 nucleotides align to TRBD2. The CDR3 covers 17 residues. V shed 5 bases and J 0 bases; nucleotides not matched to a gene: 3. The germline gives CDR1 ENHRY, CDR2 SYGVKD. CDR3 bases: TGTGCCATCAGTCTAGCGGGGGGTAACTCTGGGGCCAACGTCCTGACTTTC. Translated: CAISLAGGNSGANVLTF.

This clonotype was seen only a few times. This chain uses TRBV7-2 with TRBJ2-1, with 12 bases that match TRBD2. V lost 5 bases to trimming and J lost 6 bases; unmatched junction nucleotides: 11. The CDR3 spans 17 residues. Germline CDR1 reads SGHTA; CDR2 reads FQGNSA. This CDR3 reads CASSPRGLAGGPNEQFF. DNA for the CDR3: TGTGCCAGCAGCCCGCGCGGTCTAGCGGGGGGGCCCAATGAGCAGTTCTTC.

This clonotype has a handful of counts. The V and J genes are TRBV12-3 or TRBV12-4 and TRBJ2-7; 10 bases line up with TRBD1. With V trimmed by 5 bases and J by 3 bases, 7 bases remained unmatched. CDR3 length: 15 residues. Here the CDR3 reads CASSPLGTGVYEQYF. The CDR3 DNA sequence: TGTGCCAGCAGTCCCCTGGGGACAGGGGTCTACGAGCAGTACTTC.

V gene TRBV9 combines with J gene TRBJ2-2; no firm D call. V gave up 5 bases and J gave up 6 bases, with 11 bases separating them. The germline V gene has CDR1 SGDLS and CDR2 YYNGEE. This CDR3 is built from 13 residues. CDR3 in amino acids: CASSPYYPGELFF. In DNA, the CDR3 is TGTGCCAGCAGTCCGTACTATCCCGGGGAGCTGTTTTTT.